The following is a TCR beta chain sequence with its context. CDR3 size: 17 residues. Trimming took 6 bases from V and 4 from J; bases not matched to a gene: 10. The germline V gene has CDR1 SGHAT and CDR2 FQNNGV. The data were taken from a study of blood T cell repertoires in COVID-19. At the level of the study: Researchers got acute and convalescent COVID-19 samples from the United States, Italy and Spain. In each case, the material was cDNA or gDNA derived from T cells, B-cell-depleted T cells, or PBMCs.

Per the original data handling: Estimates of nucleated cell counts were drawn from the amplification of reference gene primers. Assay used: immunoSEQ multiplex PCR; TCRdb lists only in-frame clones, some missing. V and J calls and clone size are as listed in that table; D and trimming were resolved from the DNA. The top ten clones hold 10% of a sample with almost 100,000 clones, about nine tenths of them seen once. The chain employs TRBV11-2 and TRBJ1-4; TRBD1 agrees at 11 bases. The sequence came from a man in his fifties with acute or convalescent COVID-19. The sample comprised peripheral blood. The CDR3 protein is CASRDWGTGGSNEKLFF. CDR3 DNA: TGTGCCAGCAGGGATTGGGGGACAGGGGGAAGTAATGAAAAACTGTTTTTT.